The present T cell receptor beta chain was sequenced within a study of blood T cell repertoires in COVID-19. Sequencing used immunoSEQ multiplex PCR; TCRdb keeps in-frame clones, though not all of them. This repertoire shows 200,000 to 250,000 clones, roughly nine tenths found once; its top ten account for 10% to 11%. Losses at the gene ends were 7 bases for V and 8 bases for J; bases not matched to a gene: 8. This CDR3 contains 14 residues. Germline lookup yields CDR1 MNHEY and CDR2 SVGAGI. This TCR came from a man younger than 40 who had recovered from COVID-19. Sequences were obtained from PBMCs or T cells enriched from blood (not recorded which). This chain connects TRBV6-5 to TRBJ1-6, with TRBD1 matching 7 bases. In DNA, the CDR3 is TGTGCCAGCATAGGCGACAGGGACCATTCACCCCTCCACTTT. It translates to CASIGDRDHSPLHF.